The entry that follows covers one T cell receptor (beta chain) sequence. Its antigen is not identified. The method was immunoSEQ multiplex PCR; TCRdb's version includes in-frame clones alone and lacks a portion of them. Here the sample spans roughly 80,000 clones, nearly 95% being singletons. These data originate in a study of cytomegalovirus exposure and HLA in healthy donors. Regarding the study as a whole: CMV antigen specificity was confirmed in vitro for three CMV-associated chains. The classifier reportedly diagnosed cytomegalovirus status with high sensitivity and specificity. The listing of 150 or so TCR beta chains classed them as cytomegalovirus-associated.

CDR3 size: 15 residues. The V end lost 5 bases, the J end lost 4 bases, and 15 bases lay between the germline ends. CDR1 and CDR2 (germline): SGHNT, YENEEA. Sequences were obtained from PBMCs. The chain joins TRBV11-3 to TRBJ2-1; perhaps TRBD1 as D (5 bases). This TCR derives from a woman younger than 30 in good health and CMV-seronegative. As DNA, the CDR3 is TGTGCCAGCAGCCCGGCGACAGTCCTATACAATGAGCAGTTCTTC. This encodes CASSPATVLYNEQFF.